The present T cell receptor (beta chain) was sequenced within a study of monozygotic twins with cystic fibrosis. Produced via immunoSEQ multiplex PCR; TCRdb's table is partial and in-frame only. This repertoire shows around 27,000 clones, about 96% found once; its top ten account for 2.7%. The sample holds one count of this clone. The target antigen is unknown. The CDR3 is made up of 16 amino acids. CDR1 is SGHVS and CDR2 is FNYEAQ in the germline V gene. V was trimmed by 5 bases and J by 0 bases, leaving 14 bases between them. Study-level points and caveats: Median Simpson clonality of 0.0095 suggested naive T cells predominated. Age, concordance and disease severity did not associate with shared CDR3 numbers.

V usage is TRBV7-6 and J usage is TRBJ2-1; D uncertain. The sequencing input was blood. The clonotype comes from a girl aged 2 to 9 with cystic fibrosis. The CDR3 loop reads CASSAVRNNSYNEQFF. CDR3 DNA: TGTGCCAGCAGCGCCGTCCGAAACAACTCCTACAATGAGCAGTTCTTC.